The 27 T cell receptor beta chains given below trace back to one sample, sequenced in a study of cytomegalovirus exposure and HLA in healthy donors. PCR was performed using 60 Vbeta and 13 Jbeta primers. The protocol was immunoSEQ multiplex PCR, while the TCRdb copy is restricted to in-frame clones and leaves out a portion. The sample has 45,000 to 70,000 clones, and its top ten clones hold approximately 12%. The sample was PBMCs. The source is a woman in her thirties in good health and CMV-seropositive.

This clone ranks as medium-sized in terms of frequency. The chain recombines TRBV19 with TRBJ2-1; 7 bases are shared with TRBD2. The CDR3 runs 11 residues. Germline lookup yields CDR1 LNHDA and CDR2 SQIVND (reference sequence). J gave up 10 bases and V 3 bases, and 0 bases lay outside the gene matches. DNA of the CDR3: TGTGCCAGTAGTATGGGACTAGAGCAGTTCTTC. Amino acid sequence: CASSMGLEQFF.

This sequence joins TRBV18 and TRBJ1-1; D ambiguous. The CDR3 totals 12 residues. Germline V gene data show CDR1 as KGHSH and CDR2 as LQKENI. The V gene lost 2 bases and the J gene lost 7 bases, with 8 bases spanning the gap. CDR3 region: CASSPVRGEAFF. As DNA, the CDR3 is TGTGCCAGCTCACCAGTCCGGGGTGAAGCTTTCTTT.

This rearrangement joins TRBV19 to TRBJ2-3; TRBD1 aligns across 7 bases. Trimming took 3 bases from V and 1 from J; bases not matched to a gene: 4. The CDR3 is made up of 15 amino acids. The germline V gene encodes CDR1 LNHDA and CDR2 SQIVND (reference sequence). The CDR3, as DNA: TGTGCCAGTAGTATTAGGGGGCTTGGCACAGATACGCAGTATTTT. It translates to CASSIRGLGTDTQYF.

The chain couples TRBV5-4 to TRBJ1-6; D unresolved. Germline lookup yields CDR1 SGHNT and CDR2 YYREEE (reference sequence). The CDR3 length is 13 residues. Trimming left V 0 bases short and J 9 bases short, with 7 bases between. The CDR3 reads CASSLEQSSPLHF. The CDR3 DNA is TGTGCCAGCAGCTTGGAACAATCTTCACCCCTCCACTTT.

The chain combines TRBV9 with TRBJ1-1; D might be TRBD1 (5 bases). V dropped 0 bases and J dropped 1 base, with 16 bases sitting between them. Germline-derived CDR1 and CDR2 are SGDLS and YYNGEE. The CDR3 contains 17 residues. The CDR3 loop is CASSVAGRGGRNTEAFF. The CDR3 nucleotides are TGTGCCAGCAGCGTAGCTGGGAGGGGAGGGCGGAACACTGAAGCTTTCTTT.

The chain recombines TRBV18 with TRBJ1-1; D not certain. The V gene's germline CDR1 is KGHSH and CDR2 LQKENI. V was trimmed by 3 bases and J by 1 base, leaving 12 bases between them. The CDR3 is 15 residues long. The CDR3 loop reads CASSPRRNTNTEAFF. CDR3 nucleotide sequence: TGTGCCAGCTCACCCCGGCGGAATACGAACACTGAAGCTTTCTTT.

This chain connects TRBV30 to TRBJ2-3; 14 positions agree with TRBD2. Germline trimming cut 2 bases from V and 3 bases from J; bases unmatched to any gene: 4. This CDR3 is 16 amino acids long. Looked up from germline, CDR1 is GTSNPN and CDR2 is SVGIG (reference sequence). CDR3 nucleotide sequence: TGTGCCTGGAGTAGGGGGACTAGCGGGAGAACAGATACGCAGTATTTT. Encoded protein: CAWSRGTSGRTDTQYF.

V usage is TRBV27 and J usage is TRBJ1-1, with 9 bases identical to TRBD1. The CDR3 contains 12 residues. Trimming took 6 bases from V and 11 from J; bases not matched to a gene: 7. CDR1 MNHEY and CDR2 SMNVEV come from the germline V gene (reference sequence). For the CDR3, the DNA is TGTGCCAGCAGGGACAGGGGTAGGAAGGCTTTCTTT. Protein: CASRDRGRKAFF.

The chain is built from TRBV2 and TRBJ2-1; TRBD2 agrees at 9 bases. The germline CDR1 and CDR2 sequences are SNHLY and FYNNEI. J lost 8 bases, V lost 4 bases, and 9 bases had no gene match. The CDR3 is 15 amino acids. The CDR3: CASSGEAGGHDEQFF. The CDR3 DNA reads as TGTGCCAGCAGTGGGGAAGCGGGAGGTCACGATGAGCAGTTCTTC.

This chain connects TRBV6-5 to TRBJ2-4, with 8 bases fitting TRBD1. The trim removed 0 bases at V and 7 bases at J, leaving 5 bases unmatched. The CDR3 has 15 amino acids. Germline V gene lookup returns CDR1 MNHEY and CDR2 SVGAGI. This chain's CDR3 is CASSYSRTGTNIQYF. CDR3 sequence (DNA): TGTGCCAGCAGTTACTCAAGGACAGGGACGAACATTCAGTACTTC.

The CDR3 coding sequence is TGTGCCAGCAGCCGGGACAGCCTTGGGTATGGCTACACCTTC. Translated: CASSRDSLGYGYTF. The chain uses TRBV6-1 and TRBJ1-2, with 7 positions matching TRBD1. The germline V gene has CDR1 MNHNS and CDR2 SASEGT. The CDR3 runs 14 residues. V gave up 6 bases and J gave up 5 bases; unmatched junction bases: 9.

The DNA of the CDR3 is TGTGCCAGTAGTATCGGCCAGGTCTACGAGCAGTACTTC. It encodes CASSIGQVYEQYF. The chain combines TRBV19 with TRBJ2-7; D unclear. The CDR3 is 13 residues long. V dropped 3 bases and J dropped 3 bases, with 9 bases sitting between them. CDR1 and CDR2 from the germline V gene are LNHDA and SQIVND (reference sequence).

A word on this clone: This same CDR3 is encoded by further DNA sequences in the sample. This sequence joins TRBV6-1 and TRBJ1-5, with D uncertain. Trimming stripped 3 bases from V and 1 base from J, with 7 bases between. This CDR3 is 14 amino acids long. CDR1 is MNHNS and CDR2 is SASEGT in the germline V gene. The CDR3 bases are TGTGCCAGCAGTGACGGGTACAGCAATCAGCCCCAGCATTTT. This translates into CASSDGYSNQPQHF.

The chain is built from TRBV28 and TRBJ1-2, with 10 positions matching TRBD1. CDR1 MDHEN and CDR2 SYDVKM come from the germline V gene. The CDR3 consists of 14 residues. V shed 5 bases and J 1 base; nucleotides not matched to a gene: 1. CDR3 DNA: TGTGCCAGCAGTCGGGACAGGGGTAACTATGGCTACACCTTC. Protein product: CASSRDRGNYGYTF.

J is TRBJ1-2 and V is TRBV2; a possible D gene is TRBD1 (6 bases). Germline V gene sequence: CDR1 SNHLY, CDR2 FYNNEI. Between the trimmed V and J ends, which lost 9 bases and 0 bases, there was a span of 14 bases. CDR3 length equals 14 residues. CDR3 nucleotides: TGTGCCAGGGGGGCGACAGACGCTAACTATGGCTACACCTTC. Translated, it gives CARGATDANYGYTF. The full variable domain, rest sourced from reference TRBV2 and TRBJ1-2, is EPEVTQTPSHQVTQMGQEVILRCVPISNHLYFYWYRQILGQKVEFLVSFYNNEISEKSEIFDDQFSVERPDGSNFTLKIRSTKLEDSAMYFCARGATDANYGYTFGSGTRLTVV.

This chain connects TRBV11-3 to TRBJ1-2; 8 bases align to TRBD1. Germline V gene sequence: CDR1 SGHNT, CDR2 YENEEA. Trimming cost V 5 bases and J 2 bases; bases outside gene matches: 13. This CDR3 has 17 residues. Here the CDR3 DNA reads TGTGCCAGCAGCACCGGACAGGGAATAGGAGGAAACTATGGCTACACCTTC. Encoded protein: CASSTGQGIGGNYGYTF. The full variable domain, with the rest looked up from reference TRBV11-3 and TRBJ1-2, is EAGVVQSPRYKIIEKKQPVAFWCNPISGHNTLYWYLQNLGQGPELLIRYENEEAVDDSQLPKDRFSAERLKGVDSTLKIQPAELGDSAVYLCASSTGQGIGGNYGYTFGSGTRLTVV.

The chain couples TRBV10-2 to TRBJ2-5, with D perhaps TRBD1 (6 bases). CDR1 and CDR2 (germline): WSHSY, SAAADI. V was trimmed by 3 bases and J by 1 base, leaving 15 bases between them. The CDR3 is made up of 16 amino acids. The CDR3: CASSDRGRVGQETQYF. The CDR3 nucleotides are TGCGCCAGCAGTGACAGGGGTAGAGTGGGCCAAGAGACCCAGTACTTC.

This sequence joins TRBV6-1 and TRBJ1-5; unclear D gene. The CDR3 loop spans 14 amino acids. CDR1 is MNHNS and CDR2 is SASEGT in the germline V gene. Trimming removed 6 bases from V and 0 bases from J, with 9 bases in between. In nucleotides, the CDR3 is TGTGCCAGCAGAATACGGTATAGCAATCAGCCCCAGCATTTT. Protein product: CASRIRYSNQPQHF.

The chain links TRBV13 to TRBJ2-7; TRBD1 matches 7 bases. Germline V lookup: CDR1 PRHDT, CDR2 FYEKMQ (reference sequence). The CDR3 is 14 residues long. The trim removed 5 bases at V and 2 bases at J, leaving 6 bases unmatched. The CDR3 loop is CASSTRDSAYEQYF. The CDR3 nucleotides are TGTGCCAGCAGCACCCGGGACAGCGCCTACGAGCAGTACTTC.

V is TRBV5-6 and J is TRBJ1-1, with D uncertain. This CDR3 is 11 amino acids long. V shed 6 bases and J shed 1 base, with 4 bases lying between them. CDR1 and CDR2 from the germline V gene are SGHDT and YYEEEE. CDR3 coding DNA: TGTGCCAGCACGAGGAACACTGAAGCTTTCTTT. This codes for CASTRNTEAFF.

J is TRBJ2-2 and V is TRBV6-1, with 7 bases identical to TRBD1. Germline CDR1 MNHNS, CDR2 SASEGT. J gave up 4 bases and V 6 bases, and 5 bases lay outside the gene matches. This CDR3 has 14 residues. CDR3 DNA sequence: TGTGCCAGCAGCCCCGCAGGGGGCACCGGGGAGCTGTTTTTT. Encoded protein: CASSPAGGTGELFF.

V and J are TRBV25-1 and TRBJ1-4; D perhaps matches TRBD1 (6 bases). CDR1 is MGHDK, CDR2 SYGVNS, per germline. The CDR3 is made up of 15 amino acids. V was clipped by 3 bases and J by 4 bases, with 12 bases between them. In DNA form, the CDR3 reads TGTGCCAGCAGTGATAGGGGGTCAGGTAATGAAAAACTGTTTTTT. Translating gives CASSDRGSGNEKLFF.

This rearrangement joins TRBV27 to TRBJ1-6; D uncertain. Germline values: CDR1 MNHEY, CDR2 SMNVEV (reference sequence). Trimming took 8 bases from V and 4 from J, leaving 12 bases between them. The CDR3 covers 14 residues. The CDR3 DNA follows: TGTGCCAGCCAACAGAGGGAATATAATTCACCCCTCCACTTT. The encoded protein is CASQQREYNSPLHF.

As regards this clone: At one boundary the junction diverges from the germline segment, which might be a read error. The chain combines TRBV13 with TRBJ2-1, with D uncertain. This CDR3 region has 16 residues. Germline lookup yields CDR1 PRHDT and CDR2 FYEKMQ (reference sequence). This chain's CDR3 is CASSLAPGSSDNEQFF. CDR3 coding DNA: TGTGCCAGCAGCTTGGCCCCCGGGTCCTCCGACAATGAGCAGTTCTTC.

The chain joins TRBV28 to TRBJ1-2; 7 bases fit TRBD1. This CDR3 contains 16 residues. The germline V gene encodes CDR1 MDHEN and CDR2 SYDVKM. Trimming at V came to 3 bases and at J to 4 bases, leaving 11 bases not matched to a gene. CDR3 protein: CASSFRGDVISYGYTF. The CDR3 coding sequence is TGTGCCAGCAGTTTCAGGGGGGACGTAATAAGCTATGGCTACACCTTC.

The chain combines TRBV30 with TRBJ1-2; 7 bases match TRBD1. V was pared by 2 bases and J by 8 bases, with 5 bases of the junction left unmatched. Germline V gene data show CDR1 as GTSNPN and CDR2 as SVGIG (reference sequence). CDR3 length: 12 amino acids. The CDR3 region has the DNA TGTGCCTGGAGTAAGACAGGGACGGGCTACACCTTC. It specifies CAWSKTGTGYTF.

J is TRBJ1-2 and V is TRBV30; no reliable D call. The CDR3 extends over 13 amino acids. Germline V lookup: CDR1 GTSNPN, CDR2 SVGIG (reference sequence). The V and J ends lost 2 bases and 4 bases respectively, with 11 bases between them. The CDR3 region is CAWSTGGVYGYTF. For the CDR3, the DNA is TGTGCCTGGAGTACGGGAGGTGTCTATGGCTACACCTTC.